The clone carrying this T cell receptor (beta chain) was recorded many times. As yet, its antigen is unknown. This sample stems from a study of T-cell reconstitution after alpha-beta-depleted transplantation in children. As it was prepared, the TCRbeta library received unique molecular identifiers. TCRdb redid the calling of the PCR reads with MiXCR, one entry per CDR3 protein. This sample yields about 300,000 distinct CDR3 sequences, of which around a tenth are seen a single time; around 7.6% belongs to the top ten. J gave up 0 bases and V 8 bases, and 1 base lay outside the gene matches. The CDR3 spans 13 residues. Whole-study results and caveats: Fresh T-cell production supplied most of the T-cell counts and diversity seen one year after transplant. Expanded graft clones, several hundred of them, were reportedly the source of alpha-beta T cells about two months after transplant. There were some patients whose high TCRbeta diversity at day 60 came from surviving recipient T cells and thymic progenitors.

Here the sequenced sample was PBMCs, taken before TCRalphabeta/CD19-depleted stem cell transplant. The sequence was collected from a boy less than two years old with acute myeloid leukemia, due to receive a stem cell transplant. V and J are TRBV12-3 or TRBV12-4 and TRBJ1-3; 7 bases are shared with TRBD1. For the CDR3, the DNA is TGTGCCAGCGACAGGGCCTCTGGAAACACCATATATTTT. Its protein is CASDRASGNTIYF.